Listed below are T cell receptor beta chains from one sample, sequenced in a study of cytomegalovirus exposure and HLA in healthy donors. Generated by immunoSEQ multiplex PCR, the TCRdb table keeps only in-frame clones and is missing some. Found here are roughly 120,000 clones, approximately 80% of them singletons; the top ten hold 1.5%. Sequenced sample: PBMCs. The receptors come from a woman aged 18-29 years in good health and CMV-seronegative. Each CDR3 is given with its conserved first and last residue.

J | V | CDR3
TRBJ1-4 | TRBV19 | CASSTDRGQREKLFF
TRBJ2-5 | TRBV7-9 | CASSLARPEGTQYF
TRBJ1-1 | TRBV5-4 | CASSSGQPNTEAFF
TRBJ2-7 | TRBV5-6 | CASSLPNYEQYF
TRBJ1-5 | TRBV19 | CASNGGGSGQPQHF
TRBJ2-4 | TRBV6-1 | CASSEMQGIAKNIQYF
TRBJ2-3 | TRBV2 | CASGLAGGTTDTQYF
TRBJ1-2 | TRBV5-1 | CASSQTGGDYGYTF
TRBJ2-7 | TRBV5-1 | CASSLERAYEQYF
TRBJ1-1 | TRBV7-9 | CASSLPGKTEAFF
TRBJ2-1 | TRBV6-1 | CASSGYLDEQFF
TRBJ1-1 | TRBV10-3 | CATQGNTEAFF
TRBJ1-6 | TRBV4-2 | CASSQDRGQRWLPLHF
TRBJ2-3 | TRBV27 | CASSPSRGGAKADTQYF
. | TRBV11-2 | CASSLDAGLFYEQYF
TRBJ2-2 | TRBV6-4 | CASSDFGQNTGELFF
TRBJ1-2 | TRBV19 | CASSIRQGDYGYTF
TRBJ2-1 | TRBV6-5 | CASSPRDRDEQFF
TRBJ1-5 | TRBV6-5 | CASSYSTGGRPQHF
TRBJ1-2 | TRBV27 | CASSPPDRDRRYTF
TRBJ1-2 | TRBV10-3 | CAIGDYGYTF
TRBJ1-2 | TRBV12-5 | CASGAGTGGGYTF
TRBJ2-1 | TRBV5-1 | CASSFEGGSYNEQFF
TRBJ1-5 | TRBV4-2 | CASSLLQGGNQPQHF
TRBJ1-5 | TRBV19 | CASSILGRNQPQHF
TRBJ1-3 | TRBV2 | CASSEKTATGNTIYF
TRBJ1-1 | TRBV20-1 | CSASFAEAFF
TRBJ1-2 | TRBV5-6 | CASSGGRSGYGYTF
TRBJ2-2 | TRBV6-6 | CASSYHLVGGLSELFF
TRBJ1-4 | TRBV5-1 | CASSLGGFNEKLFF
TRBJ2-1 | TRBV7-3 | CASSLRATLSSYNEQFF
TRBJ1-1 | TRBV4-3 | CASSQATVNTEAFF
TRBJ1-5 | TRBV27 | CASRQGGNQPQHF
TRBJ2-1 | TRBV9 | CASSTRPLAGGPNEQFF
TRBJ2-7 | TRBV7-2 | CASSFLWESSYEQYF
TRBJ1-5 | TRBV5-1 | CASSFGQGAGQPQHF
TRBJ1-1 | TRBV19 | CASGAGFTEAFF
TRBJ2-2 | TRBV15 | CATSRDLTETTIPNTGELFF
TRBJ1-4 | TRBV5-1 | CASSPRPWLSQGKGEKLFF
TRBJ1-4 | TRBV4-3 | CASSHRRGATNEKLFF
TRBJ2-2 | TRBV19 | CASREPRTGELFF
TRBJ1-5 | TRBV25-1 | CASSEPGGGQPQHF
TRBJ2-1 | TRBV5-6 | CASSPPYAEQFF